These 2 T cell receptor beta chains came from one sample sequenced in a study of regulatory T cells in long-lasting Graves disease. Time point here: newly diagnosed GD, antithyroid drugs for less than 3 months. Making the TCR library involved RNA that had been extracted from PBMCs. iRepertoire HTBI primers and Arm-PCR of CDR3 regions built TCR beta libraries. TCRdb independently ran MiXCR on the multiplex PCR reads; one entry per CDR3 protein. This sample has over 450,000 distinct CDR3 sequences, with about 12% found just once. This sample was shared with a second study, whose subject was T cells in Graves' hyperthyroidism and ophthalmopathy.

Material: peripheral blood mononuclear cells (PBMCs), obtained at new diagnosis, from a patient treated with antithyroid drugs. The receptors here all came from a woman aged 25 to 39 with Graves disease.

The chain combines TRBV6-1 with TRBJ2-5; D is possibly TRBD1 (6 bases). V was cut by 7 bases and J by 4 bases, with 16 bases left in between. This CDR3 region has 14 residues. The germline V gene encodes CDR1 MNHNS and CDR2 SASEGT. The CDR3 loop reads CASKQGQQGETQYF. CDR3 in DNA: TGTGCCAGCAAGCAGGGACAACAAGGAGAGACCCAGTACTTC.

This chain links TRBV7-9 with TRBJ2-1; 8 bases are a match to TRBD1. With V trimmed by 11 bases and J by 0 bases, 18 bases remained unmatched. Germline CDR1 and CDR2: SEHNR and FQNEAQ (reference sequence). CDR3 size: 18 residues. The CDR3 DNA reads as TGTGCCGCCCGGGACGGGACAGGACAATCGGGCTCCTACAATGAGCAGTTCTTC. Protein product: CAARDGTGQSGSYNEQFF.